This T cell receptor (beta chain) is from a study of cytomegalovirus exposure and HLA in healthy donors. Study in general: Earlier sequencing of approximately 200 million T cells yielded fewer than 140 million unique TCR beta sequences. Broader study findings: Per a later analysis, 15,000 to 20,000 TCR beta sequences showed association with HLA alleles at 0.05 false discovery rate. CMV serostatus stood as the only immune exposure information on hand.

Per the germline V gene, CDR1 is SGHNT and CDR2 is YYREEE (reference sequence). Trimming at V came to 4 bases and at J to 4 bases, leaving 4 bases not matched to a gene. The CDR3 spans 13 residues. Details on this clone: Its antigen is currently unknown.

It was with 60 Vbeta and 13 Jbeta primers that the PCR ran. Repertoires were generated with immunoSEQ multiplex PCR, while TCRdb's copy carries only in-frame clones and drops some. The table records fewer than 110,000 clones, roughly 79% of them present only once. What was sequenced was PBMCs. This receptor was taken from a man in his forties or fifties in good health and CMV-seronegative. V and J are TRBV5-4 and TRBJ1-2; the match to TRBD1 covers 7 bases. CDR3 sequence reads: CASSPDRSYGYTF. In DNA form, the CDR3 reads TGTGCCAGCAGCCCGGACAGGAGCTATGGCTACACCTTC. The variable domain in full, with the rest retrieved from reference TRBV5-4 and TRBJ1-2, is ETGVTQSPTHLIKTRGQQVTLRCSSQSGHNTVSWYQQALGQGPQFIFQYYREEENGRGNFPPRFSGLQFPNYSSELNVNALELDDSALYLCASSPDRSYGYTFGSGTRLTVV.